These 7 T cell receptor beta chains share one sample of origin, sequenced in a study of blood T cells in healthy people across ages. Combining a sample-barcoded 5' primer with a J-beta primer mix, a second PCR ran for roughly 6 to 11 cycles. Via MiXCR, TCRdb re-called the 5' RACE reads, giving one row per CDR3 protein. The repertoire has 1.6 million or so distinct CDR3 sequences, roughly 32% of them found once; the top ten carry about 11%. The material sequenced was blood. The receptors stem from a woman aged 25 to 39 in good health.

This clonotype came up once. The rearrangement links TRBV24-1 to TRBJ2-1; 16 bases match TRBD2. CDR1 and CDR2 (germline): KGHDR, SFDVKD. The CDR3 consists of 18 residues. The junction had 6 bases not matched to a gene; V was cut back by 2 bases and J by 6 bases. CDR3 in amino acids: CATSDSSGTSGGVNEQFF. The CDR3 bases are TGTGCCACCAGTGATTCCTCCGGGACTAGCGGGGGGGTCAATGAGCAGTTCTTC.

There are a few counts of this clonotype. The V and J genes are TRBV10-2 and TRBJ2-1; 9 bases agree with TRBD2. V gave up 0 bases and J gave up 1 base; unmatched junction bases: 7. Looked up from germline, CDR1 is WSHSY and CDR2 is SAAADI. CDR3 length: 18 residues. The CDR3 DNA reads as TGCGCCAGCAGTGAGTCGGTTCTAGCGGGGTCGTCCTACAATGAGCAGTTCTTC. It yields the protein CASSESVLAGSSYNEQFF.

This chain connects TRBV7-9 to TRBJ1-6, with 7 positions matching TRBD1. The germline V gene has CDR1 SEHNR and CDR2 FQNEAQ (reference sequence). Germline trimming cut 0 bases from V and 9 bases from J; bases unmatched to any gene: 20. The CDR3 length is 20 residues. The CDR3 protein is CASSLAGRQGLVRLRSPLHF. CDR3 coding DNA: TGTGCCAGCAGCTTAGCGGGGAGACAGGGTTTAGTCCGTCTCCGTTCACCCCTCCACTTT.

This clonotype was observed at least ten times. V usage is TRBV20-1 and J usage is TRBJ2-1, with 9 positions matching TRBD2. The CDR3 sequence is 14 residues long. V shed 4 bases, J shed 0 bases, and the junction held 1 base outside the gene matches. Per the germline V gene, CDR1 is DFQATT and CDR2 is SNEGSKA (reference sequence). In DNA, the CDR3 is TGCAGTGCTAAAGCGGGGGGCTCCTACAATGAGCAGTTCTTC. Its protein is CSAKAGGSYNEQFF.

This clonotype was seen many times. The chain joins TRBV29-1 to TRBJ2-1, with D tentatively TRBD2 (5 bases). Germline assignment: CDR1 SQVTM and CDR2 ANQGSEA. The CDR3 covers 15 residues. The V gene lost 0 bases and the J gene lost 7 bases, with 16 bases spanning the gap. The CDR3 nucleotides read TGCAGCGTTGAAGATAGGAGCGGAGTGGTGAATGAGCAGTTCTTC. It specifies CSVEDRSGVVNEQFF.

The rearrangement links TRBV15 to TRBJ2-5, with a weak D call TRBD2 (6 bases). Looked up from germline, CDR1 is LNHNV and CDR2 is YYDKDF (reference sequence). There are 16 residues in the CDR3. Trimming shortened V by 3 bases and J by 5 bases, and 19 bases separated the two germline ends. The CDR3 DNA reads TGTGCCACCAGCAGTCATCGGACCCCGAGCGGGGAGACCCAGTACTTC. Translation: CATSSHRTPSGETQYF.

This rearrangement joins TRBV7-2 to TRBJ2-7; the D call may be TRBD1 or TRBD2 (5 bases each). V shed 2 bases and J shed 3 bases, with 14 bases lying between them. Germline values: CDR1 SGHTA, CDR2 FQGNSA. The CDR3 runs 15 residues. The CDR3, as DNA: TGTGCCAGCAGCTTATATTGGGGGTCGAACTACGAGCAGTACTTC. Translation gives CASSLYWGSNYEQYF. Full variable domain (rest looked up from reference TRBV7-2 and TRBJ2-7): GAGVSQSPSNKVTEKGKDVELRCDPISGHTALYWYRQSLGQGLEFLIYFQGNSAPDKSGLPSDRFSAERTGGSVSTLTIQRTQQEDSAVYLCASSLYWGSNYEQYFGPGTRLTVT.